The 23 T cell receptor beta chains given below trace back to one sample, sequenced in a study of blood T cell repertoires in COVID-19. Sequencing used immunoSEQ multiplex PCR; TCRdb keeps in-frame clones, though not all of them. Of hundreds of thousands of clones listed, 75% to 90% are singletons. Sequences were obtained from PBMCs or T cells enriched from blood (not recorded which). The receptors here all came from a man aged 30-40 years who had recovered from COVID-19.

In DNA form, the CDR3 reads TGTGCCAGCAGCAATGACGGGGTCTCCTACAATGAGCAGTTCTTC. It codes for CASSNDGVSYNEQFF. V usage is TRBV9 and J usage is TRBJ2-1; the D gene is possibly TRBD2 (5 bases). Germline CDR1 SGDLS, CDR2 YYNGEE. V shed 4 bases and J shed 0 bases, with 11 bases lying between them. This CDR3 comprises 15 residues.

This chain links TRBV2 with TRBJ1-1; D is possibly TRBD1 (6 bases). Germline V gives CDR1 SNHLY, CDR2 FYNNEI. The CDR3 runs to 15 residues. Trimming pared 3 bases from V and 4 bases from J, leaving 15 bases between. In nucleotides, the CDR3 is TGTGCCAGCAGTGACACCGTGAGGGGGGGCACTGAAGCTTTCTTT. Residues: CASSDTVRGGTEAFF.

J is TRBJ2-7 and V is TRBV7-9, with 8 nucleotides matching TRBD2. The CDR3 contains 13 residues. After removal of 3 bases from V and 4 bases from J, the junction contained 2 bases not matched to a gene. Per germline, CDR1 SEHNR and CDR2 FQNEAQ (reference sequence). The CDR3 sequence is CASSFSGKYEQYF. Written as DNA, the CDR3 is TGTGCCAGCAGCTTTAGCGGGAAATACGAGCAGTACTTC.

The rearrangement links TRBV15 to TRBJ2-3; 10 bases fit TRBD1. The trim removed 1 base at V and 1 base at J, leaving 2 bases unmatched. Germline assignment: CDR1 LNHNV and CDR2 YYDKDF (reference sequence). CDR3 size: 16 residues. The CDR3 spells CATSRAGTGGTDTQYF. The DNA for the CDR3 is TGTGCCACCAGCAGAGCCGGGACAGGGGGCACAGATACGCAGTATTTT.

The chain recombines TRBV5-1 with TRBJ1-1; tentatively, D is TRBD1 (6 bases). From germline, CDR1 is SGHRS and CDR2 YFSETQ. Trimming pared 5 bases from V and 0 bases from J, leaving 8 bases between. The CDR3 length is 13 residues. Here the CDR3 reads CASREGVNTEAFF. DNA of the CDR3: TGCGCCAGCAGAGAGGGGGTGAACACTGAAGCTTTCTTT. The variable domain in full, completed from reference TRBV5-1 and TRBJ1-1, reads KAGVTQTPRYLIKTRGQQVTLSCSPISGHRSVSWYQQTPGQGLQFLFEYFSETQRNKGNFPGRFSGRQFSNSRSEMNVSTLELGDSALYLCASREGVNTEAFFGQGTRLTVV.

The chain employs TRBV19 and TRBJ2-3, with D possibly matching TRBD1 (6 bases). Germline CDR1 reads LNHDA; CDR2 reads SQIVND (reference sequence). Trimming stripped 5 bases from V and 12 bases from J, with 18 bases between. The CDR3 length is 13 residues. The CDR3 reads CASSPLLQGIQYF. The CDR3 DNA sequence: TGTGCCAGTAGTCCTCTCCTCCAGGGGATCCAGTATTTT. Complete variable domain (other parts from reference TRBV19 and TRBJ2-3): DGGITQSPKYLFRKEGQNVTLSCEQNLNHDAMYWYRQDPGQGLRLIYYSQIVNDFQKGDIAEGYSVSREKKESFPLTVTSAQKNPTAFYLCASSPLLQGIQYFGPGTRLTVL.

The chain uses TRBV28 and TRBJ1-2; D is possibly TRBD1 (6 bases). Germline V gives CDR1 MDHEN, CDR2 SYDVKM. V was clipped by 8 bases and J by 6 bases, with 19 bases between them. CDR3 length equals 14 residues. DNA of the CDR3: TGTGCCAGCTATCTTCTAGGCAGGGGAGATGGCTACACCTTC. This sequence encodes CASYLLGRGDGYTF.

The chain has TRBV14 and TRBJ1-2; possible D gene TRBD1, 5 bases. Trimming shortened V by 0 bases and J by 5 bases, and 13 bases separated the two germline ends. This CDR3 has 15 residues. Germline CDR1 reads SGHDN; CDR2 reads FVKESK. The CDR3 DNA follows: TGTGCCAGCAGCCAAGATATCGCAGGGAGGTATGGCTACACCTTC. As protein: CASSQDIAGRYGYTF.

This clone has a single count. Other DNA sequences in the same sample also yield this CDR3. V and J are TRBV4-3 and TRBJ2-7, with D possibly being TRBD1 (5 bases). The CDR3 loop spans 14 amino acids. Trimming stripped 0 bases from V and 3 bases from J, with 9 bases between. Germline V gene sequence: CDR1 LGHNA, CDR2 YSLEER. Here the CDR3 DNA reads TGCGCCAGCAGCCAAGACGCAGGGAACTACGAGCAGTACTTC. Its protein product is CASSQDAGNYEQYF.

There are a few counts of this clone. V and J are TRBV5-5 and TRBJ2-7; a weak D match, TRBD2 (7 bases). The CDR3 extends over 15 amino acids. Looked up from germline, CDR1 is SGHKS and CDR2 is YYEKEE (reference sequence). V shed 3 bases and J shed 5 bases, with 18 bases lying between them. DNA for the CDR3: TGTGCCAGCAGCTGGGGGGGCAGGGTCCCCAACGAGCAGTACTTC. It specifies CASSWGGRVPNEQYF.

V is TRBV29-1 and J is TRBJ1-1; TRBD1 agrees at 10 bases. CDR1 and CDR2 from the germline V gene are SQVTM and ANQGSEA. The V and J ends lost 0 bases and 4 bases, in that order; junction bases with no gene match: 17. The length of the CDR3 is 19 residues. The CDR3 protein is CSVEEFDTPGQGMSTEAFF. CDR3 DNA sequence: TGCAGCGTTGAAGAGTTCGACACTCCGGGACAGGGGATGAGCACTGAAGCTTTCTTT.

To note about this clone: Germline and junction disagree at one end, which may indicate a read error. This chain uses TRBV7-7 with TRBJ2-7, with D tentatively TRBD1 (5 bases). From germline, CDR1 is SSHAT and CDR2 FNYEAQ (reference sequence). This CDR3 contains 13 residues. The DNA for the CDR3 is TGTGCTAGCAGCTTAGGGGCAGACTACGAGCAGTACTTC. The encoded protein is CASSLGADYEQYF.

Only one count was recorded for this clone. CDR3 in amino acids: CASSPPRGGSYEQYF. The CDR3 coding sequence is TGTGCCAGCAGCCCACCGCGGGGGGGGTCCTACGAGCAGTACTTC. The chain employs TRBV7-8 and TRBJ2-7, with 9 bases aligning to TRBD2. This CDR3 has 15 residues. With 5 bases clipped from V and 1 base from J, the junction kept 6 bases outside the gene matches. Germline V CDR1 and CDR2: SGHVS, FQNEAQ.

CDR3 coding DNA: TGTGCCAGCAGATCCCCGGGTACCAGCACTGAAGCTTTCTTT. Protein product: CASRSPGTSTEAFF. The rearrangement joins TRBV27 to TRBJ1-1; D not resolved. Germline CDR1 reads MNHEY; CDR2 reads SMNVEV (reference sequence). V lost 6 bases to trimming and J lost 4 bases, with 15 bases between them. The CDR3 has 14 residues.

The V call is TRBV20-1, the J call TRBJ2-5, with no clear D. Germline-derived CDR1 and CDR2 are DFQATT and SNEGSKA (reference sequence). This CDR3 has 13 residues. Trimming stripped 3 bases from V and 6 bases from J, with 14 bases between. Here the CDR3 reads CSASPPGQKTQYF. Written as DNA, the CDR3 is TGCAGTGCTAGTCCCCCAGGTCAGAAGACCCAGTACTTC.

The rearrangement uses TRBV30 and TRBJ1-3; 8 bases match TRBD1. The V gene end was trimmed by 3 bases and the J gene end by 4 bases; junction bases not matched to a gene: 5. The CDR3 runs 14 residues. In germline, CDR1 is GTSNPN, CDR2 SVGIG (reference sequence). The CDR3 reads CAWSGQGNGNTIYF. The CDR3 nucleotides read TGTGCCTGGAGCGGACAGGGAAACGGAAACACCATATATTTT.

The chain recombines TRBV21-1 with TRBJ1-2. TRBV21-1 is noted as a pseudogene. The CDR3 extends over 12 amino acids. As DNA, the CDR3 is TGTGCCAGCAGCAAAGCGCGAGGGGGCTACACCTTC. Encoded protein: CASSKARGGYTF.

This clone has more than one count but fewer than ten. As DNA, the CDR3 is TGTGCCAGCAGCTCGGAGCGGGAGGGTCCCTATATGGACTACGAGCAGTACTTC. The encoded protein is CASSSEREGPYMDYEQYF. The V call is TRBV7-6, the J call TRBJ2-7; 10 nucleotides match TRBD2. Germline V CDR1 and CDR2: SGHVS, FNYEAQ. This CDR3 contains 18 residues. Unmatched junction bases numbered 15, after V lost 4 bases and J lost 3 bases.

This clone showed up just once. The chain couples TRBV5-6 to TRBJ2-7; D is uncertain. Trimming cost V 0 bases and J 4 bases, with 11 bases left between them. CDR3 size: 14 residues. CDR1 and CDR2 from the germline V gene are SGHDT and YYEEEE. The CDR3 bases are TGTGCCAGCAGCTTGGGGCAGGCCTCATACGAGCAGTACTTC. Amino acid sequence: CASSLGQASYEQYF. The full variable domain, its missing parts supplied by reference TRBV5-6 and TRBJ2-7, is DAGVTQSPTHLIKTRGQQVTLRCSPKSGHDTVSWYQQALGQGPQFIFQYYEEEERQRGNFPDRFSGHQFPNYSSELNVNALLLGDSALYLCASSLGQASYEQYFGPGTRLTVT.

This clone has just one count. The chain recombines TRBV7-2 with TRBJ2-3; 12 positions agree with TRBD2. Germline CDR1 is SGHTA and CDR2 is FQGNSA. This CDR3 comprises 15 residues. Losses at the gene ends were 5 bases for V and 6 bases for J; bases not matched to a gene: 6. DNA of the CDR3: TGTGCCAGCAGCCAAGGGACTAGCGGGCCTGATACGCAGTATTTT. Its protein is CASSQGTSGPDTQYF. The variable domain in full, with the rest retrieved from reference TRBV7-2 and TRBJ2-3, is GAGVSQSPSNKVTEKGKDVELRCDPISGHTALYWYRQSLGQGLEFLIYFQGNSAPDKSGLPSDRFSAERTGGSVSTLTIQRTQQEDSAVYLCASSQGTSGPDTQYFGPGTRLTVL.

This sequence joins TRBV25-1 and TRBJ1-1; 7 bases map to TRBD1. The CDR3 has 15 residues. V lost 6 bases, J lost 0 bases, and 7 bases stayed unmatched. Germline assignment: CDR1 MGHDK and CDR2 SYGVNS. CDR3 loop: CASSDHGTVNTEAFF. The CDR3 coding sequence is TGTGCCAGCAGCGACCACGGGACAGTGAACACTGAAGCTTTCTTT.

The chain employs TRBV6-2 or TRBV6-3 and TRBJ1-1; D unclear. V lost 7 bases to trimming and J lost 4 bases, with 13 bases between them. The CDR3 has 13 amino acids. Looked up from germline, CDR1 is MNHEY and CDR2 is SVGEGT. This chain's CDR3 is CASTPGVSTEAFF. DNA of the CDR3: TGTGCCAGCACCCCCGGAGTGAGCACTGAAGCTTTCTTT.

This clone appeared a few times. V usage is TRBV3-1 (or the pseudogene TRBV3-2) and J usage is TRBJ2-2; TRBD1 matches at 9 bases. The V gene end was trimmed by 10 bases and the J gene end by 4 bases; junction bases not matched to a gene: 13. This CDR3 has 16 amino acids. The germline V gene has CDR1 LGHDT and CDR2 YNNKEL (reference sequence). For the CDR3, the DNA is TGTGCCACACATCAGACCGACAGGGGGTCCACCGGGGAGCTGTTTTTT. Translated: CATHQTDRGSTGELFF.